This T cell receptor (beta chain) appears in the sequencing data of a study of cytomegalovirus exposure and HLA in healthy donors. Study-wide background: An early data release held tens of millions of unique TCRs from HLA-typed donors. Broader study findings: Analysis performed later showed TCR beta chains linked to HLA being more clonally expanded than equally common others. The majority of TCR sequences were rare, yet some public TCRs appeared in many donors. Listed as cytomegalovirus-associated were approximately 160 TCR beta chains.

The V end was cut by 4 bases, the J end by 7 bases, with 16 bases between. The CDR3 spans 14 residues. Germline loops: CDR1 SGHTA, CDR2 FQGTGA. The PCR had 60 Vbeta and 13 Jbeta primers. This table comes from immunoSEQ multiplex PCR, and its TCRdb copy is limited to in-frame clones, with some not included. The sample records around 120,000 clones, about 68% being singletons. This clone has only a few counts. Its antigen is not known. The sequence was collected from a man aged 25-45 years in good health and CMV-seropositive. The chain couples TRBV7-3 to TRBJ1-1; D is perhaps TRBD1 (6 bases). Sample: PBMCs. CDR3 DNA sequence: TGTGCCAGCAGCTCCACAGGGTTCGGAGGTGAAGCTTTCTTT. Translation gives CASSSTGFGGEAFF.